The 18 T cell receptor beta chains presented below share a single source sample, sequenced in a study of blood T cell repertoires in COVID-19 (dated by TCRdb to about 2020). The library was made by the immunoSEQ multiplex PCR assay. The clones in this table, taken by TCRdb from immuneACCESS, are in-frame only. Not every clone is retained; where verified, under half of the shortfall comes from an unresolved V gene, and the cause of the rest is unknown. This sample is represented by tens of thousands of clones; 86% of them were singletons. About 15% of the sample lies in the top ten. Material for sequencing was peripheral blood. These receptors came from a human donor in a cohort sampled during active COVID-19.

The chain carries TRBV4-3 and TRBJ2-7; a possible D gene is TRBD2 (6 bases). The CDR3 runs 14 residues. V was pared by 0 bases and J by 5 bases, with 11 bases between. Germline V gives CDR1 LGHNA, CDR2 YSLEER. DNA of the CDR3: TGCGCCAGCAGCCAAGATTGGAGGGTCGACGAGCAGTACTTC. Translating gives CASSQDWRVDEQYF.

The chain uses TRBV5-1 and TRBJ2-5; 9 bases map to TRBD2. Trimming removed 4 bases from V and 10 bases from J; junction bases left unmatched: 8. Germline CDR1 is SGHRS and CDR2 is YFSETQ. The CDR3 length is 13 residues. CDR3 region: CASSPQGREGQYF. As DNA, the CDR3 is TGCGCCAGCAGCCCTCAGGGGCGGGAGGGCCAGTACTTC.

The chain recombines TRBV4-1 with TRBJ1-4; D is undetermined. From germline, CDR1 is MGHRA and CDR2 YSYEKL. The V end lost 0 bases, the J end lost 8 bases, and 16 bases lay between the germline ends. The CDR3 is 16 amino acids. The CDR3 region is CASSQDSPSLGEKLFF. The CDR3 DNA follows: TGCGCCAGCAGCCAAGATAGCCCGTCCCTTGGGGAAAAACTGTTTTTT.

The chain uses TRBV16 and TRBJ2-7; 8 bases agree with TRBD1. The CDR3 is 14 residues long. CDR1 is KGHSY, CDR2 FQNENV, per germline. The ends lost 7 bases at V and 0 bases at J; junction bases unmatched: 5. Here the CDR3 DNA reads TGTGCCAGCATCCCCGGGACAGGCTCCTACGAGCAGTACTTC. This gives the protein CASIPGTGSYEQYF.

CDR3 nucleotides: TGTGCCAGCAGCTTTGGACAGGAACAAGAGACCCAGTACTTC. Encoded protein: CASSFGQEQETQYF. The chain carries TRBV5-4 and TRBJ2-5; 7 positions agree with TRBD1. With 2 bases clipped from V and 2 bases from J, the junction kept 3 bases outside the gene matches. Germline-derived CDR1 and CDR2 are SGHNT and YYREEE (reference sequence). The CDR3 sequence is 14 residues long.

The V call is TRBV7-9, the J call TRBJ1-2; D unclear. The CDR3 contains 16 residues. Trimming removed 5 bases from V and 8 bases from J, with 24 bases in between. CDR1 SEHNR and CDR2 FQNEAQ come from the germline V gene (reference sequence). DNA for the CDR3: TGTGCCAGCAGCCATAGGCGGTCTCAACGGGGAACGGGCTACACCTTC. It yields the protein CASSHRRSQRGTGYTF.

The chain uses TRBV11-2 and TRBJ1-1, with 7 bases lining up with TRBD1. V shed 5 bases and J 11 bases; nucleotides not matched to a gene: 8. The germline V gene has CDR1 SGHAT and CDR2 FQNNGV. CDR3 length: 12 residues. DNA for the CDR3: TGTGCCAGCAGCCCAGACAGGGAAAGGGCTTTCTTT. Its protein product is CASSPDRERAFF. Combining the CDR3 with reference TRBV11-2 and TRBJ1-1 gives the whole variable domain EAGVAQSPRYKIIEKRQSVAFWCNPISGHATLYWYQQILGQGPKLLIQFQNNGVVDDSQLPKDRFSAERLKGVDSTLKIQPAKLEDSAVYLCASSPDRERAFFGQGTRLTVV.

The chain couples TRBV10-1 to TRBJ1-5; possible D gene TRBD1, 6 bases. Germline-derived CDR1 and CDR2 are WNHNN and SYGVQD (reference sequence). Trimming removed 9 bases from V and 2 bases from J, with 11 bases in between. This CDR3 is 13 amino acids long. The CDR3 DNA is TGCGCCAGTACCACAGGGTGCAATCAGCCCCAGCATTTT. It yields the protein CASTTGCNQPQHF.

The V gene is TRBV10-1, the J gene TRBJ2-7, with 7 bases identical to TRBD2. The CDR3 consists of 14 residues. Looked up from germline, CDR1 is WNHNN and CDR2 is SYGVQD (reference sequence). Germline trimming cut 8 bases from V and 2 bases from J; bases unmatched to any gene: 9. The CDR3 protein is CASFLGGETYEQYF. Here the CDR3 DNA reads TGCGCCAGCTTCCTGGGGGGGGAAACCTACGAGCAGTACTTC.

This clone appeared a few times. The chain employs TRBV19 and TRBJ1-2, with D possibly TRBD1 on 5 matching bases. The CDR3 contains 13 residues. Germline values: CDR1 LNHDA, CDR2 SQIVND (reference sequence). The V end lost 3 bases, the J end lost 8 bases, and 13 bases lay between the germline ends. The CDR3 sequence: CASSIGGASGYTF. Here the CDR3 DNA reads TGTGCCAGTAGTATTGGTGGGGCGTCAGGCTACACCTTC.

The chain recombines TRBV6-2 or TRBV6-3 with TRBJ1-2, with 7 bases that match TRBD1. Germline CDR1 and CDR2: MNHEY and SVGEGT. J lost 6 bases, V lost 5 bases, and 9 bases had no gene match. This CDR3 has 14 residues. This CDR3 is CASSLSNRGDGYTF. The CDR3, as DNA: TGTGCCAGCAGTCTCAGCAACAGGGGAGATGGCTACACCTTC.

The chain recombines TRBV6-2 or TRBV6-3 with TRBJ1-4, with D perhaps TRBD1 (5 bases). CDR3 size: 16 residues. Germline V lookup: CDR1 MNHEY, CDR2 SVGEGT. V lost 5 bases to trimming and J lost 8 bases, with 21 bases between them. CDR3 bases: TGTGCCAGCAGTCCACCCGATCGGCCGGCAGGGGAAAAACTGTTTTTT. This sequence encodes CASSPPDRPAGEKLFF.

The rearrangement uses TRBV15 and TRBJ2-1; TRBD1 aligns across 9 bases. The J segment lost 7 bases and the V segment lost 5 bases, leaving 9 bases of the junction unmatched. This CDR3 has 15 residues. CDR1 is LNHNV and CDR2 is YYDKDF in the germline V gene (reference sequence). DNA of the CDR3: TGTGCCACCAGCCCGGACAGGGGAAAAGGGAATGAGCAGTTCTTC. This translates into CATSPDRGKGNEQFF.

The chain recombines TRBV19 with TRBJ2-1; possible D gene TRBD2, 6 bases. CDR3 length: 14 residues. Trimming took 1 base from V and 4 from J, leaving 8 bases between them. CDR1 and CDR2 from the germline V gene are LNHDA and SQIVND (reference sequence). The chain's CDR3 is CASSIAAGYNEQFF. The CDR3 DNA reads as TGTGCCAGTAGTATAGCCGCGGGGTACAATGAGCAGTTCTTC. Combining the CDR3 with reference TRBV19 and TRBJ2-1 gives the whole variable domain DGGITQSPKYLFRKEGQNVTLSCEQNLNHDAMYWYRQDPGQGLRLIYYSQIVNDFQKGDIAEGYSVSREKKESFPLTVTSAQKNPTAFYLCASSIAAGYNEQFFGPGTRLTVL.

This clone was found a few times. This chain uses TRBV3-1 (or the pseudogene TRBV3-2) with TRBJ1-5, with TRBD1 identical over 9 bases. The germline gives CDR1 LGHDT, CDR2 YNNKEL (reference sequence). This CDR3 is 18 amino acids long. Trimming removed 4 bases from V and 2 bases from J; junction bases left unmatched: 12. CDR3 amino acids: CASSLPGQGALGNQPQHF. CDR3 nucleotides: TGTGCCAGCAGCCTACCGGGACAGGGAGCGTTGGGCAATCAGCCCCAGCATTTT.

The chain couples TRBV19 to TRBJ1-1, with D unresolved. Deletions cut 7 bases from V and 7 bases from J, with 13 bases between. CDR1 is LNHDA and CDR2 is SQIVND in the germline V gene (reference sequence). The CDR3 length is 12 residues. CDR3: CASTTGGSEAFF. DNA for the CDR3: TGTGCCAGTACTACCGGAGGGAGTGAAGCTTTCTTT.

In its sample, this clone was seen a few times. The chain is built from TRBV25-1 and TRBJ1-2, with a possible D match to TRBD1 (5 bases). Trimming took off 2 bases at V and 8 bases at J, with 12 bases between the two ends. CDR1 MGHDK and CDR2 SYGVNS come from the germline V gene. This CDR3 region has 13 residues. CDR3 amino acids: CASSERGAGGYTF. The DNA of the CDR3 is TGTGCCAGCAGTGAACGAGGGGCGGGAGGCTACACCTTC.

This clone was picked up a small number of times. J is TRBJ2-1 and V is TRBV7-9, with 9 bases aligning to TRBD2. CDR1 and CDR2 (germline): SEHNR, FQNEAQ (reference sequence). This CDR3 has 15 amino acids. Trimming at V came to 1 base and at J to 2 bases, leaving 0 bases not matched to a gene. Here the CDR3 reads CASSLGLAAYNEQFF. The CDR3 DNA reads as TGTGCCAGCAGCTTAGGACTAGCGGCCTACAATGAGCAGTTCTTC.